A selection of T cell receptor beta chains follows, all from one sample in a study of blood T cell repertoires in COVID-19. The table came from immunoSEQ multiplex PCR; TCRdb's copy has only in-frame clones and leaves some out. The top ten hold around 5.9% of the sample, which has roughly 70,000 clones, nearly 80% seen once. Sequences were obtained from peripheral blood. Every receptor here comes from a woman aged 60-70 years with acute or convalescent COVID-19. Each CDR3 is given with its conserved first and last residue. Each record gives: J gene, D gene, V gene, clone size, CDR3 protein, CDR3 DNA. The D gene is left open where the match is weak. Only some rows state a clone size, as once, few, many or a class for expanded clones.

j_call: TRBJ1-6; d_call: NA; v_call: TRBV7-8; clone_size: few; cdr3_aa: CASSLAGHVALHF; cdr3_nt: TGTGCCAGCAGCTTAGCTGGGCACGTAGCCCTCCACTTT
j_call: TRBJ2-1; d_call: NA; v_call: TRBV5-4; clone_size: NA; cdr3_aa: CASSHARGNHNEQFF; cdr3_nt: TGTGCCAGCAGCCACGCCCGGGGAAACCACAATGAGCAGTTCTTC
j_call: TRBJ2-3; d_call: NA; v_call: TRBV24-1; clone_size: NA; cdr3_aa: CATSDDRDTQYF; cdr3_nt: TGTGCCACCAGTGATGACAGAGATACGCAGTATTTT
j_call: TRBJ1-2; d_call: NA; v_call: TRBV28; clone_size: NA; cdr3_aa: CASKKGFGGYTF; cdr3_nt: TGTGCCAGCAAGAAGGGGTTCGGTGGCTACACCTTC
j_call: TRBJ1-1; d_call: TRBD1; v_call: TRBV11-2; clone_size: NA; cdr3_aa: CASTSMGQYVNTEAFF; cdr3_nt: TGTGCCAGCACCTCGATGGGACAGTATGTGAACACTGAAGCTTTCTTT
j_call: TRBJ1-4; d_call: NA; v_call: TRBV15; clone_size: NA; cdr3_aa: CATSRDLVGVNEKLFF; cdr3_nt: TGTGCCACCAGCAGAGATCTGGTAGGGGTTAATGAAAAACTGTTTTTT
j_call: TRBJ1-2; d_call: TRBD1; v_call: TRBV27; clone_size: NA; cdr3_aa: CASSAQGAGYGYTF; cdr3_nt: TGTGCCAGCAGTGCTCAGGGGGCAGGCTATGGCTACACCTTC
j_call: TRBJ1-5; d_call: NA; v_call: TRBV19; clone_size: NA; cdr3_aa: CASNNGQLESYNQPQHF; cdr3_nt: TGTGCCAGTAACAACGGACAGCTGGAATCTTACAATCAGCCCCAGCATTTT
j_call: TRBJ1-3; d_call: NA; v_call: TRBV6-1; clone_size: NA; cdr3_aa: CASSEVGWSSGNTIYF; cdr3_nt: TGTGCCAGCAGTGAAGTCGGGTGGAGCTCTGGAAACACCATATATTTT
j_call: TRBJ2-7; d_call: NA; v_call: TRBV6-1; clone_size: few; cdr3_aa: CASSEAGAFDAYEQYF; cdr3_nt: TGTGCCAGCAGTGAAGCGGGAGCGTTCGATGCCTACGAGCAGTACTTC
j_call: TRBJ2-2; d_call: TRBD2; v_call: TRBV3-1/TRBV3-2; clone_size: NA; cdr3_aa: CASSPLAANTGELFF; cdr3_nt: TGTGCCAGCAGCCCCCTAGCGGCGAACACCGGGGAGCTGTTTTTT
j_call: TRBJ1-4; d_call: TRBD1; v_call: TRBV19; clone_size: NA; cdr3_aa: CASRRTGYSEKLFF; cdr3_nt: TGTGCCAGTAGACGGACAGGTTATTCCGAAAAACTGTTTTTT
j_call: TRBJ1-2; d_call: NA; v_call: TRBV30; clone_size: NA; cdr3_aa: CATSVDYGYTF; cdr3_nt: TGTGCAACGAGCGTGGACTATGGCTACACCTTC
j_call: TRBJ1-1; d_call: NA; v_call: TRBV27; clone_size: NA; cdr3_aa: CASSVHKNTEAFF; cdr3_nt: TGTGCCAGCAGTGTTCACAAGAACACTGAAGCTTTCTTT
j_call: TRBJ2-1; d_call: TRBD2; v_call: TRBV7-3; clone_size: medium-sized; cdr3_aa: CASSLHLPVAGAPPPFYNEQFF; cdr3_nt: TGTGCCAGCAGCTTACACTTACCGGTAGCGGGGGCCCCCCCTCCTTTTTACAATGAGCAGTTCTTC
j_call: TRBJ2-1; d_call: NA; v_call: TRBV2; clone_size: NA; cdr3_aa: CASTLEERHNEQFF; cdr3_nt: TGTGCCAGCACTCTAGAGGAGCGCCACAATGAGCAGTTCTTC
j_call: TRBJ2-1; d_call: TRBD2; v_call: TRBV4-1; clone_size: few; cdr3_aa: CASSQVGSGINEQFF; cdr3_nt: TGCGCCAGCAGCCAGGTTGGTAGCGGGATCAATGAGCAGTTCTTC
j_call: TRBJ1-2; d_call: NA; v_call: TRBV5-1; clone_size: NA; cdr3_aa: CASSLKGETIYGYTF; cdr3_nt: TGCGCCAGCAGCTTGAAGGGAGAAACAATTTATGGCTACACCTTC
j_call: TRBJ2-3; d_call: NA; v_call: TRBV15; clone_size: NA; cdr3_aa: CATSRDGTGRVNQYF; cdr3_nt: TGTGCCACCAGCAGAGATGGAACAGGTCGAGTGAATCAGTATTTT
j_call: TRBJ1-1; d_call: NA; v_call: TRBV6-1; clone_size: NA; cdr3_aa: CASSDASFTGNTEAFF; cdr3_nt: TGTGCCAGCAGTGACGCCTCATTTACAGGGAACACTGAAGCTTTCTTT
j_call: TRBJ2-2; d_call: TRBD2; v_call: TRBV6-5; clone_size: NA; cdr3_aa: CASSPLAGGPGELFF; cdr3_nt: TGTGCCAGCAGCCCCTTAGCGGGGGGGCCCGGGGAGCTGTTTTTT
j_call: TRBJ2-1; d_call: TRBD2; v_call: TRBV14; clone_size: medium-sized; cdr3_aa: CASSQTSGGGNEQFF; cdr3_nt: TGTGCCAGCAGCCAAACTAGCGGGGGCGGCAATGAGCAGTTCTTC
j_call: TRBJ1-4; d_call: NA; v_call: TRBV14; clone_size: NA; cdr3_aa: CASSRQVRAEKLFF; cdr3_nt: TGTGCCAGCAGCCGACAGGTCAGAGCTGAAAAACTGTTTTTT
j_call: TRBJ1-2; d_call: TRBD1; v_call: TRBV28; clone_size: NA; cdr3_aa: CASKPDRAIYGYTF; cdr3_nt: TGTGCCAGCAAGCCGGACAGGGCCATCTATGGCTACACCTTC
j_call: TRBJ2-5; d_call: NA; v_call: TRBV9; clone_size: NA; cdr3_aa: CASSVGLRQDQETQYF; cdr3_nt: TGTGCCAGCAGCGTAGGACTGCGACAGGACCAAGAGACCCAGTACTTC
j_call: TRBJ2-2; d_call: TRBD1; v_call: TRBV3-1/TRBV3-2; clone_size: once; cdr3_aa: CASSQESWTGGTGELFF; cdr3_nt: TGTGCCAGCAGCCAAGAAAGTTGGACAGGGGGCACCGGGGAGCTGTTTTTT
j_call: TRBJ1-3; d_call: NA; v_call: TRBV7-9; clone_size: NA; cdr3_aa: CASSSGVGNTIYF; cdr3_nt: TGTGCCAGCAGCTCAGGGGTTGGAAACACCATATATTTT
j_call: TRBJ1-5; d_call: NA; v_call: TRBV28; clone_size: once; cdr3_aa: CASRTGGSNQPQHF; cdr3_nt: TGTGCCAGCAGGACGGGGGGGAGCAATCAGCCCCAGCATTTT
j_call: TRBJ2-3; d_call: NA; v_call: TRBV5-1; clone_size: once; cdr3_aa: CASSLQSQADTQYF; cdr3_nt: TGCGCCAGCAGCTTGCAAAGTCAGGCAGATACGCAGTATTTT
j_call: TRBJ1-2; d_call: TRBD1; v_call: TRBV5-1; clone_size: NA; cdr3_aa: CASSLEGTGPYGYTF; cdr3_nt: TGCGCCAGCAGCTTAGAAGGGACAGGTCCCTATGGCTACACCTTC
j_call: TRBJ2-5; d_call: TRBD2; v_call: TRBV7-2; clone_size: NA; cdr3_aa: CASSDTRTSGGAETQYF; cdr3_nt: TGTGCCAGCAGCGATACTCGGACTAGCGGGGGGGCAGAGACCCAGTACTTC
j_call: TRBJ2-7; d_call: NA; v_call: TRBV27; clone_size: NA; cdr3_aa: CASSFTGFVYEQYF; cdr3_nt: TGTGCCAGCAGTTTTACAGGGTTCGTCTACGAGCAGTACTTC
j_call: TRBJ1-2; d_call: NA; v_call: TRBV12-3/TRBV12-4; clone_size: NA; cdr3_aa: CASSLGDGYTF; cdr3_nt: TGTGCCAGCAGTTTGGGAGATGGCTACACCTTC
j_call: TRBJ2-7; d_call: TRBD1; v_call: TRBV4-3; clone_size: NA; cdr3_aa: CASSLGLQGEQYF; cdr3_nt: TGCGCCAGCAGCCTTGGATTACAGGGGGAGCAGTACTTC
j_call: TRBJ1-2; d_call: NA; v_call: TRBV5-4; clone_size: few; cdr3_aa: CASSLTRELYGYTF; cdr3_nt: TGTGCCAGCAGCTTGACCAGGGAACTCTATGGCTACACCTTC
j_call: TRBJ2-2; d_call: NA; v_call: TRBV28; clone_size: few; cdr3_aa: CASSLLFGELFF; cdr3_nt: TGTGCCAGCAGCCTCCTATTCGGGGAGCTGTTTTTT
j_call: TRBJ1-2; d_call: NA; v_call: TRBV4-1; clone_size: few; cdr3_aa: CASSQVNRADYGYTF; cdr3_nt: TGCGCCAGCAGCCAAGTGAACAGGGCGGACTATGGCTACACCTTC
j_call: TRBJ1-5; d_call: NA; v_call: TRBV7-9; clone_size: NA; cdr3_aa: CASSQEGRENQPQHF; cdr3_nt: TGTGCCAGCAGCCAGGAAGGACGGGAAAATCAGCCCCAGCATTTT
j_call: TRBJ2-5; d_call: TRBD2; v_call: TRBV13; clone_size: NA; cdr3_aa: CASSPGPVGRGETQYF; cdr3_nt: TGTGCCAGCAGCCCCGGGCCGGTCGGGAGGGGAGAGACCCAGTACTTC
j_call: TRBJ2-2; d_call: TRBD1; v_call: TRBV18; clone_size: NA; cdr3_aa: CASSSTGGAGTGELFF; cdr3_nt: TGTGCCAGCTCGTCGACAGGGGGCGCCGGCACCGGGGAGCTGTTTTTT
j_call: TRBJ2-2; d_call: NA; v_call: TRBV7-9; clone_size: few; cdr3_aa: CASSSTGTGELFF; cdr3_nt: TGTGCCAGCAGCTCCACAGGGACCGGGGAGCTGTTTTTT
j_call: TRBJ1-1; d_call: NA; v_call: TRBV5-1; clone_size: NA; cdr3_aa: CASSLEGGNPAFF; cdr3_nt: TGCGCCAGCAGCTTGGAGGGAGGGAACCCAGCTTTCTTT
j_call: TRBJ2-7; d_call: TRBD1; v_call: TRBV7-9; clone_size: few; cdr3_aa: CASSLEEGQGSFYEQYF; cdr3_nt: TGTGCCAGCAGCTTAGAGGAGGGACAGGGTAGCTTCTACGAGCAGTACTTC
j_call: TRBJ1-5; d_call: NA; v_call: TRBV3-1/TRBV3-2; clone_size: NA; cdr3_aa: CASSQEGQGRNQPQHF; cdr3_nt: TGTGCCAGCAGCCAAGAGGGCCAGGGGAGAAATCAGCCCCAGCATTTT
j_call: TRBJ2-5; d_call: TRBD2; v_call: TRBV7-3; clone_size: NA; cdr3_aa: CASSLMGGGSEETQYF; cdr3_nt: TGTGCCAGCAGCTTAATGGGCGGGGGGTCGGAAGAGACCCAGTACTTC
j_call: TRBJ1-4; d_call: NA; v_call: TRBV3-1/TRBV3-2; clone_size: NA; cdr3_aa: CASSQVVIDRQRDEKLFF; cdr3_nt: TGTGCCAGCAGCCAAGTTGTGATAGACCGGCAGAGGGATGAAAAACTGTTTTTT
j_call: TRBJ1-2; d_call: NA; v_call: TRBV19; clone_size: NA; cdr3_aa: CASNRDIGWSYGYTF; cdr3_nt: TGTGCCAGCAACCGGGACATTGGATGGAGTTATGGCTACACCTTC
j_call: TRBJ1-3; d_call: NA; v_call: TRBV18; clone_size: NA; cdr3_aa: CASSPSRGSGNTIYF; cdr3_nt: TGTGCCAGCTCACCGAGCAGGGGCTCTGGAAACACCATATATTTT
j_call: TRBJ2-3; d_call: TRBD2; v_call: TRBV11-2; clone_size: NA; cdr3_aa: CASSLGRTSPDTQYF; cdr3_nt: TGTGCCAGCAGCTTAGGCCGGACTAGCCCAGATACGCAGTATTTT
j_call: TRBJ2-5; d_call: NA; v_call: TRBV5-1; clone_size: few; cdr3_aa: CASSSQTGEKETQYF; cdr3_nt: TGCGCCAGCAGCTCCCAGACAGGCGAAAAAGAGACCCAGTACTTC
j_call: TRBJ2-5; d_call: TRBD2; v_call: TRBV7-8; clone_size: NA; cdr3_aa: CASSLGGGGGETQYF; cdr3_nt: TGTGCCAGCAGCCTAGGTGGCGGGGGGGGAGAGACCCAGTACTTC
j_call: TRBJ2-7; d_call: NA; v_call: TRBV4-1; clone_size: NA; cdr3_aa: CASSYRWQSYEQYF; cdr3_nt: TGCGCCAGCAGCTACAGGTGGCAATCCTACGAGCAGTACTTC
j_call: TRBJ1-1; d_call: TRBD1; v_call: TRBV30; clone_size: NA; cdr3_aa: CAWGQGLNTEAFF; cdr3_nt: TGTGCCTGGGGACAGGGCCTGAACACTGAAGCTTTCTTT
j_call: TRBJ1-6; d_call: NA; v_call: TRBV11-1; clone_size: NA; cdr3_aa: CASSLGRGISPLHF; cdr3_nt: TGTGCCAGCAGCCTGGGCAGGGGTATTTCACCCCTCCACTTT
j_call: TRBJ2-5; d_call: TRBD1; v_call: TRBV29-1; clone_size: NA; cdr3_aa: CSVSDRQTQYF; cdr3_nt: TGCAGCGTCTCGGACAGGCAGACCCAGTACTTC
j_call: TRBJ2-7; d_call: NA; v_call: TRBV28; clone_size: NA; cdr3_aa: CASSSSHSYEQYF; cdr3_nt: TGTGCCAGCAGTTCTTCCCACTCATACGAGCAGTACTTC
j_call: TRBJ1-6; d_call: TRBD1; v_call: TRBV6-5; clone_size: NA; cdr3_aa: CASSTGTGLPLHF; cdr3_nt: TGTGCCAGCAGTACCGGGACAGGGCTACCCCTCCACTTT
j_call: TRBJ2-7; d_call: TRBD1; v_call: TRBV28; clone_size: NA; cdr3_aa: CASTGTGVGYEQYF; cdr3_nt: TGTGCCAGCACGGGGACAGGTGTCGGCTACGAGCAGTACTTC